A single sample is the source of the 13 T cell receptor beta chains below, sequenced in a study of patients and donors after allogeneic stem cell transplantation. TCRdb ran MiXCR on the RT-PCR reads and lists one entry per CDR3 protein. The data contain under 170,000 distinct CDR3 sequences, 30% to 45% of them seen just once; the ten biggest clones take up 50% to 65%. Sequenced input: blood, either unsorted or a sorted T cell fraction (not recorded which). The source of these receptors is a human donor who was either an allogeneic HSCT recipient or a stem cell or donor lymphocyte infusion donor (not recorded which). It is not recorded whose cells these are; they may come from a transplant donor.

This clonotype was observed a handful of times. The chain links TRBV4-1 to TRBJ1-4; D is ambiguous. From germline, CDR1 is MGHRA and CDR2 YSYEKL. V lost 0 bases and J lost 4, with 15 bases in between. The CDR3 runs to 17 residues. CDR3 nucleotide sequence: TGCGCCAGCAGCCAAGAATGGGAGGCACCAAATAATGAAAAACTGTTTTTT. As protein: CASSQEWEAPNNEKLFF.

The chain carries TRBV5-4 and TRBJ2-3, with 8 bases lining up with TRBD2. V lost 10 bases and J lost 4; bases outside the gene matches: 11. Looked up from germline, CDR1 is SGHNT and CDR2 is YYREEE (reference sequence). The CDR3 contains 14 residues. CDR3 residues: CAAAGGMVADTQYF. The DNA for the CDR3 is TGTGCCGCGGCGGGGGGCATGGTTGCAGATACGCAGTATTTT.

The table lists this clonotype with a few counts. The CDR3 spells CASSQVQGVGNQPQHF. In nucleotides, the CDR3 is TGTGCCAGCAGCCAAGTACAGGGAGTTGGCAATCAGCCCCAGCATTTT. The genes are TRBV4-2 and TRBJ1-5, with D possibly matching TRBD1 (6 bases). The V end was cut by 1 base, the J end by 2 bases, with 12 bases between. CDR3 length: 16 amino acids. The V gene's germline CDR1 is LGHNA and CDR2 YNFKEQ.

V gene TRBV10-3 combines with J gene TRBJ1-1; 7 bases are a match to TRBD1. CDR3 length: 13 residues. The germline CDR1 and CDR2 sequences are ENHRY and SYGVKD. V lost 11 bases, J lost 4 bases, and 10 bases stayed unmatched. CDR3 coding DNA: TGTGCCTTCCAGACAGGGCTCAGCACTGAAGCTTTCTTT. This translates into CAFQTGLSTEAFF.

This clonotype was observed a handful of times. The genes are TRBV2 and TRBJ1-5; D remains unclear. V lost 6 bases to trimming and J lost 1 base, with 7 bases between them. The CDR3 runs to 13 residues. The germline V gene has CDR1 SNHLY and CDR2 FYNNEI. The CDR3 spells CASRFASNQPQHF. The CDR3 bases are TGTGCCAGCAGGTTCGCCAGCAATCAGCCCCAGCATTTT.

The chain has TRBV18 and TRBJ1-3, with unresolved D. V was cut by 3 bases and J by 0 bases, with 12 bases left in between. Germline CDR1 and CDR2: KGHSH and LQKENI. The CDR3 has 16 residues. The CDR3 sequence: CASSPSNGPSGNTIYF. The CDR3 nucleotides are TGTGCCAGCTCACCTTCAAACGGACCCTCTGGAAACACCATATATTTT.

This clonotype came up a few times. The V call is TRBV11-2, the J call TRBJ1-1; no clear D gene. Germline lookup yields CDR1 SGHAT and CDR2 FQNNGV. The V end lost 1 base, the J end lost 3 bases, and 12 bases lay between the germline ends. CDR3 length: 15 amino acids. The CDR3 here is CASSLGPLYDTEAFF. CDR3 bases: TGTGCCAGCAGCTTAGGACCCCTTTATGACACTGAAGCTTTCTTT.

The chain uses TRBV9 and TRBJ2-1, with D perhaps being TRBD1 or TRBD2 (6 bases each). The germline CDR1 and CDR2 sequences are SGDLS and YYNGEE. The V end was cut by 6 bases, the J end by 0 bases, with 16 bases between. This CDR3 has 16 amino acids. The chain's CDR3 is CASNPSGGGSYNEQFF. The CDR3 DNA follows: TGTGCCAGCAACCCCTCCGGAGGGGGCTCCTACAATGAGCAGTTCTTC.

The chain recombines TRBV24-1 with TRBJ1-2; a weak D match, TRBD1 (5 bases). The CDR3 contains 16 residues. The ends were cut back, 3 bases at V and 0 bases at J, with 13 bases in the middle. Germline V gene sequence: CDR1 KGHDR, CDR2 SFDVKD. CDR3 in amino acids: CATSDDRDGPNYGYTF. CDR3 sequence (DNA): TGTGCCACCAGTGATGACCGGGACGGCCCTAACTATGGCTACACCTTC.

Many counts were recorded for this clonotype. This sequence joins TRBV15 and TRBJ1-6; D may be TRBD1 (5 bases). The CDR3 covers 18 residues. The V gene's germline CDR1 is LNHNV and CDR2 YYDKDF (reference sequence). V lost 1 base and J 4 bases, leaving 17 bases between the germline ends. The CDR3 loop is CATSRAKKTDKYNSPLHF. The CDR3 coding sequence is TGTGCCACCAGCAGAGCTAAGAAGACAGACAAGTATAATTCACCCCTCCACTTT.

There are a few counts of this clonotype. J is TRBJ2-2 and V is TRBV20-1, with D possibly matching TRBD2 (5 bases). Per the germline V gene, CDR1 is DFQATT and CDR2 is SNEGSKA (reference sequence). This CDR3 contains 17 residues. Trimming took 0 bases from V and 6 from J, leaving 20 bases between them. CDR3 bases: TGCAGTGCTAGAGATTCGGGCGAGGGAAAAAGCCCCGGGGAGCTGTTTTTT. This encodes CSARDSGEGKSPGELFF.

V and J are TRBV6-5 and TRBJ1-2, with 7 bases lining up with TRBD1. The junction had 7 bases not matched to a gene; V was cut back by 5 bases and J by 1 base. Germline V gene lookup returns CDR1 MNHEY and CDR2 SVGAGI. This CDR3 spans 15 amino acids. CDR3 in amino acids: CASSQPGQFNYGYTF. In DNA, the CDR3 is TGTGCCAGCAGTCAGCCGGGACAGTTTAACTATGGCTACACCTTC.

A few counts support this clonotype. The chain employs TRBV9 and TRBJ1-5, with a possible D match to TRBD1 (5 bases). The germline V and J ends were trimmed by 4 bases and 4 bases, with 18 bases remaining between them. This CDR3 comprises 16 residues. The germline CDR1 and CDR2 sequences are SGDLS and YYNGEE. This CDR3 is CASSPHAGGRNQPQHF. The CDR3 region has the DNA TGTGCCAGCAGCCCACACGCCGGGGGGAGGAATCAGCCCCAGCATTTT.